The rows below give T cell receptor beta chains drawn from one sample of a study of T cells in Graves' hyperthyroidism and ophthalmopathy. TCRdb ran MiXCR on the multiplex PCR reads and lists one entry per CDR3 protein. The table shows fewer than 650,000 distinct CDR3 sequences, with approximately 15% occurring only once. The specimen sequenced was blood. The receptors were sampled from a woman aged 30 to 39 with Graves' hyperthyroidism that later progressed to Graves' ophthalmopathy. Each CDR3 is given with its conserved first and last residue. D genes are given only for firm matches. Rows give clone size only sometimes, using once, few, many, or a class for an expanded clone.

CDR3 protein: CASTISGLSYNEQFF; CDR3 DNA: TGTGCCAGTACCATCTCAGGGCTCTCCTACAATGAGCAGTTCTTC; V gene: TRBV19; J gene: TRBJ2-1; clone size: -; D gene: -
CDR3 protein: CASRSRQRLYGYTF; CDR3 DNA: TGTGCCAGCAGATCTCGGCAGCGTCTCTATGGCTACACCTTC; V gene: TRBV2; J gene: TRBJ1-2; clone size: many; D gene: -
CDR3 protein: CASRVLGLSGNTIYF; CDR3 DNA: TGTGCCAGCAGGGTTCTTGGCCTCTCTGGAAACACCATATATTTT; V gene: TRBV2; J gene: TRBJ1-3; clone size: many; D gene: -
CDR3 protein: CASSLGGSPEFF; CDR3 DNA: TGTGCCAGCAGTTTAGGGGGGAGCCCCGAGTTCTTC; V gene: TRBV12-3/TRBV12-4; J gene: TRBJ2-1; clone size: many; D gene: -
CDR3 protein: CASSQFSGGRNSPLHF; CDR3 DNA: TGTGCCAGCAGCCAATTTTCGGGAGGACGAAATTCACCCCTCCACTTT; V gene: TRBV3-1; J gene: TRBJ1-6; clone size: many; D gene: -
CDR3 protein: CASSSTDFSEQFF; CDR3 DNA: TGTGCCAGCAGTTCGACAGATTTCAGTGAGCAGTTCTTC; V gene: TRBV12-3/TRBV12-4; J gene: TRBJ2-1; clone size: few; D gene: -
CDR3 protein: CASSLRQGRDTEAFF; CDR3 DNA: TGTGCCAGCTCACTACGACAGGGGCGGGACACTGAAGCTTTCTTT; V gene: TRBV18; J gene: TRBJ1-1; clone size: many; D gene: TRBD1
CDR3 protein: CAISESKAIYGYTF; CDR3 DNA: TGTGCCATCAGTGAGTCGAAAGCGATCTATGGCTACACCTTC; V gene: TRBV10-3; J gene: TRBJ1-2; clone size: few; D gene: -
CDR3 protein: CASSPIRTSGEPTTYEQYF; CDR3 DNA: TGTGCCAGCAGCCCTATACGGACTAGCGGGGAGCCAACCACCTACGAGCAGTACTTC; V gene: TRBV11-2; J gene: TRBJ2-7; clone size: many; D gene: TRBD2
CDR3 protein: CASSKLGPPEAFF; CDR3 DNA: TGTGCCAGCAGCAAACTCGGGCCTCCTGAAGCTTTCTTT; V gene: TRBV28; J gene: TRBJ1-1; clone size: many; D gene: -
CDR3 protein: CASSSHGSPGQDLFF; CDR3 DNA: TGTGCCAGCAGTTCCCACGGGAGCCCAGGACAGGACCTGTTCTTC; V gene: TRBV28; J gene: TRBJ2-1; clone size: -; D gene: -
CDR3 protein: CAWSVSVWAGEQFF; CDR3 DNA: TGTGCCTGGAGTGTAAGTGTATGGGCGGGGGAGCAGTTCTTC; V gene: TRBV30; J gene: TRBJ2-1; clone size: many; D gene: -
CDR3 protein: CASSLRSGRPGETQYF; CDR3 DNA: TGTGCCAGCAGTTTACGGAGCGGGAGGCCTGGGGAGACCCAGTACTTC; V gene: TRBV28; J gene: TRBJ2-5; clone size: many; D gene: TRBD2
CDR3 protein: CASSPSINTAYSYNSPLHF; CDR3 DNA: TGTGCCAGCAGCCCAAGTATCAACACTGCGTACTCCTATAATTCACCCCTCCACTTT; V gene: TRBV7-2; J gene: TRBJ1-6; clone size: -; D gene: -
CDR3 protein: CAWSVVPQETQYF; CDR3 DNA: TGTGCCTGGAGTGTGGTGCCTCAAGAGACCCAGTACTTC; V gene: TRBV30; J gene: TRBJ2-5; clone size: many; D gene: -
CDR3 protein: CASRGSELFF; CDR3 DNA: TGTGCCAGCCGAGGATCTGAGCTGTTTTTT; V gene: TRBV6-1; J gene: TRBJ2-2; clone size: many; D gene: -
CDR3 protein: CASSEAGVEQFF; CDR3 DNA: TGTGCCAGCAGCGAGGCGGGAGTCGAGCAGTTCTTC; V gene: TRBV7-6; J gene: TRBJ2-1; clone size: many; D gene: TRBD2
CDR3 protein: CASSYVVEQGRDTQYF; CDR3 DNA: TGTGCCAGCAGTTATGTTGTGGAACAGGGCAGAGATACGCAGTATTTT; V gene: TRBV6-2/TRBV6-3; J gene: TRBJ2-3; clone size: many; D gene: -
CDR3 protein: CASSGVPGGGSTGELFF; CDR3 DNA: TGTGCCAGCAGCGGAGTCCCAGGGGGCGGGAGCACCGGGGAGCTGTTTTTT; V gene: TRBV6-1; J gene: TRBJ2-2; clone size: many; D gene: -
CDR3 protein: CASSLDWGRGNQPQHF; CDR3 DNA: TGTGCCAGCAGCTTAGACTGGGGGCGCGGCAATCAGCCCCAGCATTTT; V gene: TRBV7-9; J gene: TRBJ1-5; clone size: many; D gene: -
CDR3 protein: CASKTVSYEQYF; CDR3 DNA: TGTGCCAGCAAGACAGTTAGCTACGAGCAGTACTTC; V gene: TRBV7-2; J gene: TRBJ2-7; clone size: few; D gene: -
CDR3 protein: CASSFDVLDRLYEQYF; CDR3 DNA: TGTGCCAGCAGCTTTGACGTGTTGGACAGACTTTACGAGCAGTACTTC; V gene: TRBV7-8; J gene: TRBJ2-7; clone size: -; D gene: -
CDR3 protein: CASSATGVAYNEQFF; CDR3 DNA: TGTGCCAGTAGTGCTACAGGGGTTGCCTACAATGAGCAGTTCTTC; V gene: TRBV19; J gene: TRBJ2-1; clone size: few; D gene: TRBD1
CDR3 protein: CATSRDAGKNSPLHF; CDR3 DNA: TGTGCCACCAGCAGAGACGCCGGGAAAAATTCACCCCTCCACTTT; V gene: TRBV15; J gene: TRBJ1-6; clone size: -; D gene: -
CDR3 protein: CASSQRQGYEQYF; CDR3 DNA: TGTGCCAGCAGCCAGAGACAGGGATACGAGCAGTACTTC; V gene: TRBV3-1; J gene: TRBJ2-7; clone size: many; D gene: TRBD1
CDR3 protein: CSVELARFVNEQYF; CDR3 DNA: TGCAGCGTTGAACTCGCCAGGTTTGTTAACGAGCAGTACTTC; V gene: TRBV29-1; J gene: TRBJ2-7; clone size: many; D gene: -
CDR3 protein: CASSLVFPNYGYTF; CDR3 DNA: TGTGCCAGCAGCTTGGTCTTCCCTAACTATGGCTACACCTTC; V gene: TRBV5-6; J gene: TRBJ1-2; clone size: few; D gene: -
CDR3 protein: CASSELGSGYF; CDR3 DNA: TGTGCCAGCAGTGAGTTGGGATCGGGATATTTT; V gene: TRBV2; J gene: TRBJ1-3; clone size: many; D gene: -